The 14 T cell receptor beta chains presented below share a single source sample, sequenced in a study of beta chain features in type 1 diabetes. Study results and caveats: Significant though moderate, a shortening of TCRB CDR3s appeared in all four CD4+ subsets of Type 1 diabetes patients.

Which antigens these TCRs recognize remains unknown. Reverse transcribing all isolated RNA meant expressed TCRB transcripts were sequenced. Profiling relied on immunoSEQ multiplex PCR, and the TCRdb table lists in-frame clones only, not all of them. The repertoire has around 250,000 clones, around 24% of them found once; the top ten carry 0.012%. Specimen: naive CD4+ T cells from blood. Receptor source: a woman aged 25 to 39 with type 1 diabetes.

The genes are TRBV29-1 and TRBJ2-5; 7 bases fit TRBD1. CDR1 is SQVTM and CDR2 is ANQGSEA in the germline V gene. The CDR3 loop spans 13 amino acids. V trimming: 6 bases; J trimming: 4 bases; junction bases outside the gene matches: 8. This CDR3 is CSVRDSKGETQYF. The CDR3, as DNA: TGCAGCGTCCGGGACAGTAAGGGAGAGACCCAGTACTTC.

This chain connects TRBV29-1 to TRBJ2-5; 8 bases are a match to TRBD1. CDR3 size: 15 residues. V shed 4 bases and J 5 bases; nucleotides not matched to a gene: 12. CDR1 and CDR2 (germline): SQVTM, ANQGSEA. The CDR3: CSVGQAGGVLETQYF. The CDR3 DNA follows: TGCAGCGTTGGACAGGCAGGGGGCGTACTGGAGACCCAGTACTTC.

This clone has just a few counts. The chain is built from TRBV5-6 and TRBJ2-1, with 11 bases matching TRBD1. V shed 4 bases and J 12 bases; nucleotides not matched to a gene: 9. The CDR3 sequence is 14 residues long. CDR1 and CDR2 from the germline V gene are SGHDT and YYEEEE. CDR3 DNA sequence: TGTGCCAGCAGCCCGGGACAGGGGGTGATGAGGCAGTTCTTC. It specifies CASSPGQGVMRQFF.

This clone has more than one count but fewer than ten. The chain links TRBV29-1 to TRBJ1-1, with D unresolved. V lost 4 bases, J lost 0 bases, and 15 bases lay in between. The CDR3 has 15 amino acids. CDR1 SQVTM and CDR2 ANQGSEA come from the germline V gene. In DNA form, the CDR3 reads TGCAGCGTTGCGGAATTATCGGAGATGAACACTGAAGCTTTCTTT. It encodes CSVAELSEMNTEAFF.

Note on this clone: At one boundary the junction diverges from the germline segment, which might be a read error. The chain joins TRBV7-2 to TRBJ2-7, with 7 bases aligning to TRBD1. Germline V gene lookup returns CDR1 SGHTA and CDR2 FQGNSA. CDR3 length: 14 amino acids. In nucleotides, the CDR3 is TGTGCCAGCACCTTAGCGACAGGGAACTACGAGCAGTACTTC. It codes for CASTLATGNYEQYF.

The chain recombines TRBV7-9 with TRBJ2-6, with a possible D match to TRBD1 (6 bases). The CDR3 is 16 amino acids. V gave up 5 bases and J gave up 1 base, with 12 bases separating them. In germline, CDR1 is SEHNR, CDR2 FQNEAQ (reference sequence). The CDR3 loop is CASSHRVRSGANVLTF. The CDR3, as DNA: TGTGCCAGCAGCCACAGGGTTCGATCTGGGGCCAACGTCCTGACTTTC.

The rearrangement links TRBV29-1 to TRBJ2-3, with 7 bases identical to TRBD1. CDR1 SQVTM and CDR2 ANQGSEA come from the germline V gene. This CDR3 region has 13 residues. CDR3 DNA sequence: TGCACCACCCAGGGACAGTTCACAGATACGCAGTATTTT. Protein product: CTTQGQFTDTQYF.

This clone was found once. This chain links TRBV7-8 with TRBJ1-2; possibly TRBD1 for D (6 bases). The ends were cut back, 2 bases at V and 7 bases at J, with 17 bases in the middle. CDR1 is SGHVS and CDR2 is FQNEAQ in the germline V gene. The CDR3 length is 15 residues. The CDR3 nucleotides read TGTGCCAGCAGCTTAAAGGGAGGGGGTTTACGTGGCTACACCTTC. It is translated as CASSLKGGGLRGYTF. The whole variable domain, filled in from reference TRBV7-8 and TRBJ1-2, reads GAGVSQSPRYKVAKRGQDVALRCDPISGHVSLFWYQQALGQGPEFLTYFQNEAQLDKSGLPSDRFFAERPEGSVSTLKIQRTQQEDSAVYLCASSLKGGGLRGYTFGSGTRLTVV.

The sample holds a few counts of this clone. This sequence joins TRBV18 and TRBJ2-1; weak D call: TRBD1 (5 bases). Germline-derived CDR1 and CDR2 are KGHSH and LQKENI. The CDR3 is 15 residues long. V lost 1 base, J lost 6 bases, and 13 bases lay in between. The CDR3 loop reads CASSPLETAFNEQFF. As DNA, the CDR3 is TGTGCCAGCTCACCACTTGAGACAGCTTTCAATGAGCAGTTCTTC. The whole variable domain, remainder taken from reference TRBV18 and TRBJ2-1, is NAGVMQNPRHLVRRRGQEARLRCSPMKGHSHVYWYRQLPEEGLKFMVYLQKENIIDESGMPKERFSAEFPKEGPSILRIQQVVRGDSAAYFCASSPLETAFNEQFFGPGTRLTVL.

The chain's CDR3 is CASLPTPGTGGTGYTF. CDR3 coding DNA: TGTGCCAGCCTCCCCACGCCCGGGACAGGGGGGACGGGCTACACCTTC. The V and J genes are TRBV27 and TRBJ1-2; 11 positions match TRBD1. This CDR3 is built from 16 residues. Germline assignment: CDR1 MNHEY and CDR2 SMNVEV (reference sequence). Trimming at V came to 8 bases and at J to 8 bases, leaving 16 bases not matched to a gene.

V is TRBV4-1 and J is TRBJ2-5, with 12 bases lining up with TRBD2. The CDR3 length is 19 residues. Germline values: CDR1 MGHRA, CDR2 YSYEKL. V gave up 2 bases and J gave up 4 bases; unmatched junction bases: 14. CDR3 amino acids: CASSQLHLAGGPVGETQYF. CDR3 sequence (DNA): TGCGCCAGCAGCCAACTCCACCTAGCGGGAGGGCCCGTCGGAGAGACCCAGTACTTC.

In this sample, this clone turned up a few times. The rearrangement uses TRBV29-1 and TRBJ2-1; TRBD2 agrees at 10 bases. The junction had 8 bases not matched to a gene; V was cut back by 2 bases and J by 4 bases. CDR3 length equals 16 residues. The germline gives CDR1 SQVTM, CDR2 ANQGSEA. Written as DNA, the CDR3 is TGCAGCGTTGAAAGCGGGAGGGCCGCATCTTACAATGAGCAGTTCTTC. Its translation is CSVESGRAASYNEQFF.

The genes are TRBV21-1 and TRBJ2-7; TRBD2 is taken as the D call from the table, unchecked against the DNA. TRBV21-1 counts as a pseudogene. The CDR3 runs to 12 residues. In DNA form, the CDR3 reads TGTGCCAGCCCTAGCGGGAGCTTCGAGCAGTACTTC. This sequence encodes CASPSGSFEQYF.

The table lists this clone with a few counts. The chain couples TRBV4-1 to TRBJ1-5; 9 bases are shared with TRBD1. The length of the CDR3 is 14 residues. Germline V gene lookup returns CDR1 MGHRA and CDR2 YSYEKL. Losses at the gene ends were 4 bases for V and 7 bases for J; bases not matched to a gene: 5. CDR3 in DNA: TGCGCCAGCAGCCGGGGACAGGGAGGCCAGCCCCAGCATTTT. Protein product: CASSRGQGGQPQHF.